The sequence of this TCR beta chain was determined in a study of CD8 T cells in Susac syndrome. RNA, at about 0.5 to 1 ug, was reverse transcribed with random hexamers. MiXCR, applied by TCRdb to the immunoSEQ multiplex PCR reads, yields one record per CDR3 protein. The sample carries approximately 200,000 distinct CDR3 sequences, approximately 96% recorded once. V was pared by 5 bases and J by 4 bases, with 17 bases between. Germline CDR1 and CDR2: LGHDT and YNNKEL (reference sequence). The CDR3 extends over 16 amino acids. Study conclusions and caveats: Only a relatively small number of individuals were included in the TCR sequencing and HLA analysis.

As concerns this clonotype: Its antigen is unidentified.

TCR beta sequences were obtained from blood CD8+ and CD4+ T cells. This TCR was recovered from a human donor with multiple sclerosis. Sequenced: CD4+ T cells from PBMCs. The chain links TRBV3-1 to TRBJ2-2; D possibly corresponds to TRBD1 (5 bases). Written as DNA, the CDR3 is TGTGCCAGCAGCTATAGGGGCCTACACTCCACCGGGGAGCTGTTTTTT. Amino acids: CASSYRGLHSTGELFF.